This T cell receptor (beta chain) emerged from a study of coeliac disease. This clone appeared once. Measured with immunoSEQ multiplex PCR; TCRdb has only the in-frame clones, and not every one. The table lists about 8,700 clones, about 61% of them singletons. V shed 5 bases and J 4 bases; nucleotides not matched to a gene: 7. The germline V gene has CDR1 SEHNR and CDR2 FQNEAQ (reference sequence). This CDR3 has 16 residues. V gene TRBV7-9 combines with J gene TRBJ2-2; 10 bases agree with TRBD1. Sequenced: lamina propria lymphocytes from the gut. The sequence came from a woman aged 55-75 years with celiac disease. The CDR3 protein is CASSPRTGGITGELFF. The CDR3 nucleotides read TGTGCCAGCAGCCCAAGGACAGGGGGGATCACCGGGGAGCTGTTTTTT.